This is a list of T cell receptor beta chains from one sample in a study of T cell clonotyping in hematopoietic cell transplantation. This table comes from immunoSEQ multiplex PCR, and its TCRdb copy is limited to in-frame clones, with some not included. The data hold 49,000 or so clones, with roughly 80% observed a single time. This material consisted of peripheral blood mononuclear cells, taken before stem cell transplant. All receptors come from a man aged 55-75 years with myelodysplastic syndrome. Some clones in this sample may be carry-over from other donors' samples. CDR3s include the opening cysteine and the closing phenylalanine or tryptophan. The D gene is left open where the match is weak. A row's size may be missing; if present it is once, few, many or a size class.

>TRBV28|-|-|TRBJ2-7
CASSGVPTYEQYF
TGTGCCAGCAGTGGAGTCCCCACCTACGAGCAGTACTTC
>TRBV30|-|TRBD1|TRBJ1-2
CAWSVQGTYGYTF
TGTGCCTGGAGTGTACAGGGGACCTATGGCTACACCTTC
>TRBV6-6|-|TRBD1|TRBJ1-2
CASSYAGTAYGYTF
TGTGCCAGCAGTTACGCCGGGACAGCTTATGGCTACACCTTC
>TRBV2|-|TRBD2|TRBJ2-2
CASSEASGGAGELFF
TGTGCCAGCAGTGAGGCTAGCGGGGGGGCCGGGGAGCTGTTTTTT
>TRBV5-6|-|-|TRBJ1-1
CASSFYRLNTEAFF
TGTGCCAGCAGCTTTTACAGGTTGAACACTGAAGCTTTCTTT
>TRBV7-9|once|-|TRBJ2-3
CASSSRLEGLDTQYF
TGTGCCAGCAGCTCCAGACTAGAAGGTTTGGATACGCAGTATTTT
>TRBV6-5|few|-|TRBJ2-2
CASSRQAGELFF
TGTGCCAGCAGCCGCCAAGCCGGGGAGCTGTTTTTT
>TRBV15|-|-|TRBJ1-2
CATSPLDRNYGYTF
TGTGCCACCAGCCCCTTAGACAGGAACTATGGCTACACCTTC
>TRBV7-2|-|TRBD1|TRBJ1-2
CASSFAQGAYYTF
TGTGCCAGCAGCTTTGCCCAGGGGGCGTACTACACCTTC
>TRBV7-2|-|TRBD1|TRBJ1-5
CASSKQGYQPQHF
TGTGCCAGCAGCAAACAGGGGTACCAGCCCCAGCATTTT
>TRBV19|few|-|TRBJ2-7
CATRATGTGYEQYF
TGTGCCACGCGCGCGACAGGAACGGGTTACGAGCAGTACTTC
>TRBV10-3|-|-|TRBJ1-2
CAISAREVDGYTF
TGTGCCATCAGTGCCCGGGAGGTAGATGGCTACACCTTC
>TRBV5-4|-|TRBD2|TRBJ2-7
CASSLAGGYSYEQYF
TGTGCCAGCAGCTTGGCCGGGGGGTACTCCTACGAGCAGTACTTC
>TRBV11-2|-|-|TRBJ2-7
CASSFGDNYEQYF
TGTGCCAGCAGCTTTGGGGACAACTACGAGCAGTACTTC
>TRBV4-1|-|-|TRBJ1-1
CASSQDLSNRAQGTEAFF
TGCGCCAGCAGCCAAGATCTTTCGAATCGGGCGCAGGGCACTGAAGCTTTCTTT
>TRBV2|-|-|TRBJ2-7
CASRLYRDSYEQYF
TGTGCCAGCAGGTTATACAGGGACTCCTACGAGCAGTACTTC
>TRBV5-4|few|TRBD1|TRBJ2-2
CASSPLGQETGELFF
TGTGCCAGCAGCCCCTTGGGACAGGAGACCGGGGAGCTGTTTTTT
>TRBV6-5|-|TRBD1|TRBJ1-5
CASRPGTAGNQPQHF
TGTGCCAGCAGACCCGGGACAGCCGGCAATCAGCCCCAGCATTTT
>TRBV7-8|-|TRBD1|TRBJ2-3
CASSRGRKEVGTDTQYF
TGTGCCAGCAGTAGGGGGCGGAAGGAAGTCGGGACAGATACGCAGTATTTT
>TRBV7-2|-|TRBD1|TRBJ2-7
CASSSEGQGVYEQYF
TGTGCCAGCAGCTCCGAGGGACAGGGCGTCTACGAGCAGTACTTC
>TRBV28|-|-|TRBJ1-5
CASSPGGINQPQHF
TGTGCCAGCAGTCCGGGGGGGATTAATCAGCCCCAGCATTTT
>TRBV7-9|-|TRBD1|TRBJ2-5
CAVTTGAGETQYF
TGTGCCGTCACGACAGGGGCTGGGGAGACCCAGTACTTC
>TRBV6-5|once|-|TRBJ2-3
CASSYAAGTDTQYF
TGTGCCAGCAGTTACGCCGCAGGCACAGATACGCAGTATTTT
>TRBV28|-|-|TRBJ2-7
CATRDGEAEQYF
TGTGCCACCAGGGACGGTGAAGCAGAGCAGTACTTC
>TRBV2|-|TRBD2|TRBJ2-5
CASRGTSGGPDQETQYF
TGTGCCAGCAGGGGGACTAGCGGGGGGCCCGACCAAGAGACCCAGTACTTC
>TRBV6-5|-|TRBD2|TRBJ2-3
CASSSSGGTDTQYF
TGTGCCAGCAGCTCTAGCGGGGGCACAGATACGCAGTATTTT
>TRBV11-3|-|TRBD1|TRBJ2-5
CASSTRTGHQETQYF
TGTGCCAGCAGTACTCGGACAGGCCACCAAGAGACCCAGTACTTC
>TRBV10-3|-|-|TRBJ1-1
CAIKGGVGTEAFF
TGTGCCATCAAGGGGGGGGTAGGCACTGAAGCTTTCTTT
>TRBV2|-|TRBD1|TRBJ2-2
CASKGDRSFTGELFF
TGTGCCAGCAAAGGGGACAGGTCCTTTACCGGGGAGCTGTTTTTT
>TRBV2|-|-|TRBJ2-1
CASSVLGDKGFF
TGTGCCAGCAGCGTACTAGGGGATAAGGGGTTCTTC
>TRBV27|-|-|TRBJ2-3
CASSPEGATQYF
TGTGCCAGCAGTCCCGAAGGGGCAACGCAGTATTTT
>TRBV20-1|-|-|TRBJ1-1
CSARGLSEAFF
TGCAGTGCTAGAGGCCTCTCAGAAGCTTTCTTT
>TRBV6-6|-|-|TRBJ1-1
CASSQDSHTEAFF
TGTGCCAGCAGTCAGGACAGCCACACTGAAGCTTTCTTT
>TRBV7-8|-|-|TRBJ2-1
CASSTGFYNEQFF
TGTGCCAGCAGCACGGGCTTTTACAATGAGCAGTTCTTC
>TRBV5-1|few|TRBD2|TRBJ2-1
CASSLSGGPNNEQFF
TGCGCCAGCAGCCTTAGCGGGGGGCCCAACAATGAGCAGTTCTTC
>TRBV4-3|once|-|TRBJ1-2
CASSQDSQKHYGYTF
TGCGCCAGCAGCCAAGATTCCCAGAAACACTATGGCTACACCTTC
>TRBV19|once|TRBD1|TRBJ1-1
CASRREGQGFLNTEAFF
TGTGCCAGTAGGCGTGAGGGACAGGGGTTTCTGAACACTGAAGCTTTCTTT
>TRBV19|-|-|TRBJ1-5
CASSPRGQRIDQPQHF
TGTGCCAGTAGCCCCCGAGGACAAAGAATAGATCAGCCCCAGCATTTT
>TRBV7-9|-|-|TRBJ2-2
CASSLRQKNTGELFF
TGTGCCAGCAGCTTAAGACAGAAGAACACCGGGGAGCTGTTTTTT
>TRBV6-1|-|TRBD1|TRBJ1-5
CASSQDRGGQPQHF
TGTGCCAGCAGTCAGGACAGGGGTGGACAGCCCCAGCATTTT
>TRBV18|few|TRBD1|TRBJ1-1
CASSPTGGSNTEAFF
TGTGCCAGCTCACCGACAGGGGGGTCGAACACTGAAGCTTTCTTT
>TRBV11-1|once|-|TRBJ1-6
CASSLNRGPGFSLHF
TGTGCCAGCAGCCTGAATAGGGGTCCCGGTTTTTCCCTCCACTTT
>TRBV5-8|-|-|TRBJ2-7
CASSLGQGPYGEQYF
TGTGCCAGCAGCTTGGGGCAGGGGCCTTATGGGGAGCAGTACTTC
>TRBV5-4|-|-|TRBJ1-1
CASSLSGTTNTEAFF
TGTGCCAGCAGCTTGAGTGGGACAACGAACACTGAAGCTTTCTTT
>TRBV5-6|-|TRBD1|TRBJ2-2
CASSLIGRGPLPGELFF
TGTGCCAGCAGCTTAATTGGCAGGGGGCCCCTCCCCGGGGAGCTGTTTTTT
>TRBV2|-|-|TRBJ2-2
CASRLGESGAGELFF
TGTGCCAGCAGGCTAGGGGAGAGCGGCGCCGGGGAGCTGTTTTTT
>TRBV7-2|few|-|TRBJ1-5
CASSPLNSNQPQHF
TGTGCCAGCAGCCCCCTGAATAGCAATCAGCCCCAGCATTTT
>TRBV7-2|-|-|TRBJ1-3
CASSLALYGSSGNTIYF
TGTGCCAGCAGCTTAGCGCTTTACGGCAGTTCTGGAAACACCATATATTTT
>TRBV5-4|-|TRBD1|TRBJ2-1
CASSFYRGQDAYNEQFF
TGTGCCAGCAGCTTTTACAGGGGGCAGGATGCCTACAATGAGCAGTTCTTC
>TRBV30|-|-|TRBJ1-2
CAWSVRRRGNGYTF
TGTGCCTGGAGTGTAAGACGAAGGGGGAATGGCTACACCTTC
>TRBV5-6|-|TRBD2|TRBJ2-3
CASSLFTSGGLSTDTQYF
TGTGCCAGCAGCTTGTTTACTAGCGGGGGCCTTAGCACAGATACGCAGTATTTT
>TRBV9|-|-|TRBJ2-6
CASSATFGVGANVLTF
TGTGCCAGCAGTGCTACCTTTGGGGTTGGGGCCAACGTCCTGACTTTC
>TRBV19|-|-|TRBJ1-1
CATRHMNTEAFF
TGTGCCACCAGACACATGAACACTGAAGCTTTCTTT
>TRBV30|once|-|TRBJ1-5
CAWGDRSNQPQHF
TGTGCCTGGGGCGACAGGAGCAATCAGCCCCAGCATTTT
>TRBV5-8|once|TRBD1|TRBJ1-1
CASSLWGTGPMNTEAFF
TGTGCCAGCAGCTTGTGGGGGACAGGCCCCATGAACACTGAAGCTTTCTTT